The clone carrying this TCR beta chain was seen repeatedly, ten times or more. Antigen: not known. Molecular-barcoded quantitative 5'-RACE produced these TCR beta libraries. TCRdb re-called the 5' RACE reads through MiXCR, storing one row per CDR3 protein. The sample lists 250,000 to 400,000 distinct CDR3 sequences, around 10% occurring once. V shed 5 bases and J shed 2 bases, with 14 bases lying between them. This CDR3 region has 15 residues. Germline lookup yields CDR1 SGHRS and CDR2 YFSETQ. This record comes from a study of CD8 T cells in ankylosing spondylitis. Study conclusions and caveats: The clones that were linked to disease were reported to be significantly enriched in matched synovial fluid samples from ankylosing spondylitis patients. One TCR beta motif, made up of fewer than 10 highly homologous variants, appeared characteristic of ankylosing spondylitis blood. There were earlier reports of some motif variants in reactive arthritis synovial fluid and blood.

What was sequenced was blood, either unsorted or a sorted T cell fraction (not recorded which). The TCR comes from a female donor with ankylosing spondylitis or in good health (not recorded which). The V call is TRBV5-1, the J call TRBJ2-1; possibly TRBD2 for D (6 bases). The CDR3 loop is CASRPTSVPYNEQFF. The CDR3 bases are TGCGCCAGCAGACCGACTAGTGTCCCCTACAATGAGCAGTTCTTC.